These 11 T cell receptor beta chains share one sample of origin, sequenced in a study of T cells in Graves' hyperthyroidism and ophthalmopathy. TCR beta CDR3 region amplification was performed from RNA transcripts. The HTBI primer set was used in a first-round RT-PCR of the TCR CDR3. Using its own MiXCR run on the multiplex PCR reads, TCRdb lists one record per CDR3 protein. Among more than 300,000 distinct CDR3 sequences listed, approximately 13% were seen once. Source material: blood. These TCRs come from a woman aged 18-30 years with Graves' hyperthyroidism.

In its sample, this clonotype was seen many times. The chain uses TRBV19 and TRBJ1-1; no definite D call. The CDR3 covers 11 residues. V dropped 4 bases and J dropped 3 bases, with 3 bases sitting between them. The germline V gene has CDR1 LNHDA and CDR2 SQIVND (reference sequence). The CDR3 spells CASSTYTEAFF. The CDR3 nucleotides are TGTGCCAGTAGTACCTACACTGAAGCTTTCTTT.

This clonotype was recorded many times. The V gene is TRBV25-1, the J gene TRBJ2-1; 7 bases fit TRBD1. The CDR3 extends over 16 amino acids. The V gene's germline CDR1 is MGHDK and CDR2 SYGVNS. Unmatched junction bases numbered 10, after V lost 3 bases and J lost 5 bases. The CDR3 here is CASSDRQGGENNEQFF. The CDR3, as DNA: TGTGCCAGCAGTGACCGACAGGGTGGAGAGAACAATGAGCAGTTCTTC. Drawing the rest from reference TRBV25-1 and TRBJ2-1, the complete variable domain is EADIYQTPRYLVIGTGKKITLECSQTMGHDKMYWYQQDPGMELHLIHYSYGVNSTEKGDLSSESTVSRIRTEHFPLTLESARPSHTSQYLCASSDRQGGENNEQFFGPGTRLTVL.

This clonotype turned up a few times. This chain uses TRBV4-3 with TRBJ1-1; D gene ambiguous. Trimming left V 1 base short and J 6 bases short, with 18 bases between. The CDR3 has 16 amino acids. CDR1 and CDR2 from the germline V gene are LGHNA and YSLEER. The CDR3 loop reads CASSQGTPGPLAEAFF. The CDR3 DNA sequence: TGCGCCAGCAGCCAAGGAACTCCGGGCCCCCTGGCTGAAGCTTTCTTT.

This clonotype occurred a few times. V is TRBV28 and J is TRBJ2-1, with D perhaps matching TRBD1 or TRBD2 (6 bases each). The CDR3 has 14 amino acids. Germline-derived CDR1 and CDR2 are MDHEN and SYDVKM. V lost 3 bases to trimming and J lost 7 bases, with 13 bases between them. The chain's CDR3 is CASSLHTGRNEQFF. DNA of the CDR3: TGTGCCAGCAGTTTGCATACAGGGAGGAATGAGCAGTTCTTC.

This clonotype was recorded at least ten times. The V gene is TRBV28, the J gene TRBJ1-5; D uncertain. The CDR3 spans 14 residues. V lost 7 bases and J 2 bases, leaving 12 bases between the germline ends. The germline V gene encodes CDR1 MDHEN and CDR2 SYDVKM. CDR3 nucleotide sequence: TGTGCCAGCAACGAGGGCGCGGGCAATCAGCCCCAGCATTTT. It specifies CASNEGAGNQPQHF. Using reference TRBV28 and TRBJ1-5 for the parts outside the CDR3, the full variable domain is DVKVTQSSRYLVKRTGEKVFLECVQDMDHENMFWYRQDPGLGLRLIYFSYDVKMKEKGDIPEGYSVSREKKERFSLILESASTNQTSMYLCASNEGAGNQPQHFGDGTRLSIL.

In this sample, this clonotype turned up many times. CDR3 DNA sequence: TGTGCCAGCAGTTCGCCGCGGGGTGGGACCCCAGCCTACGAGCAGTACTTC. This translates into CASSSPRGGTPAYEQYF. J is TRBJ2-7 and V is TRBV28; maybe TRBD2 (6 bases). Germline CDR1 MDHEN, CDR2 SYDVKM. Trimming shortened V by 4 bases and J by 2 bases, and 21 bases separated the two germline ends. This CDR3 has 17 residues.

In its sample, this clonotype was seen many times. The chain's CDR3 is CASSWVGEGNQPQHF. The CDR3 nucleotides read TGTGCCAGTAGTTGGGTGGGAGAGGGCAATCAGCCCCAGCATTTT. This rearrangement joins TRBV19 to TRBJ1-5; D gene uncertain. V lost 5 bases and J 2 bases, leaving 13 bases between the germline ends. Germline V gene sequence: CDR1 LNHDA, CDR2 SQIVND (reference sequence). The CDR3 is made up of 15 amino acids.

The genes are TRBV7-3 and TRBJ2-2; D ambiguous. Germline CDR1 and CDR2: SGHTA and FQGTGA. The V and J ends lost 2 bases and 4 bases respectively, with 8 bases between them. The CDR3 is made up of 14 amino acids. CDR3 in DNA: TGTGCCAGCAGCTTATATCCTACCACCGGGGAGCTGTTTTTT. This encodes CASSLYPTTGELFF.

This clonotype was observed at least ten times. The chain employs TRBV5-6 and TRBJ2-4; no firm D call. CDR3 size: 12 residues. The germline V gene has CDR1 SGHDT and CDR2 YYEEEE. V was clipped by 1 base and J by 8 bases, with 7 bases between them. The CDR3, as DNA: TGTGCCAGCAGCTTGAGATGGGACATTCAGTACTTC. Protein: CASSLRWDIQYF.

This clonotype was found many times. CDR3 sequence (DNA): TGTGCCAGCAGCCAAGCCGAGGCCGGGGAGCTGTTTTTT. Its protein product is CASSQAEAGELFF. The rearrangement links TRBV7-3 to TRBJ2-2; D remains ambiguous. The V gene's germline CDR1 is SGHTA and CDR2 FQGTGA. V was shortened by 5 bases and J by 6 bases, with 10 bases between the two germline ends. The CDR3 loop spans 13 amino acids.

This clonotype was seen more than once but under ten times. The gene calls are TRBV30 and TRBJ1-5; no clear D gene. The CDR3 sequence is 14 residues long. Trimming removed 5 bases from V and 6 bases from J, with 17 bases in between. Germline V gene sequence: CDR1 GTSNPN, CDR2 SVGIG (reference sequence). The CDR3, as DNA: TGTGCCTGGCAAACCGGGAATTCAGGTCAGCCCCAGCATTTT. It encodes CAWQTGNSGQPQHF.